Presented here are 32 T cell receptor beta chains from one specimen sequenced in a study of blood T cell repertoires in COVID-19. The method was immunoSEQ multiplex PCR; TCRdb's version includes in-frame clones alone and lacks a portion of them. The sample has approximately 250,000 clones, around 86% seen once. The specimen sequenced was peripheral blood. Receptor source: a woman in her sixties with COVID-19, enrolled during active disease.

J is TRBJ1-1 and V is TRBV30, with unresolved D. Germline CDR1 and CDR2: GTSNPN and SVGIG (reference sequence). The CDR3 spans 13 residues. Trimming took off 2 bases at V and 0 bases at J, with 7 bases between the two ends. In DNA form, the CDR3 reads TGTGCCTGGAGTTCCACACTGAACACTGAAGCTTTCTTT. The encoded protein is CAWSSTLNTEAFF.

This chain uses TRBV12-5 with TRBJ1-1; no reliable D call. Germline loops: CDR1 LGHNT, CDR2 FRNRAP. The ends were cut back, 6 bases at V and 7 bases at J, with 12 bases in the middle. CDR3 length: 12 residues. Here the CDR3 reads CASGPWSGEAFF. CDR3 nucleotides: TGTGCTAGTGGACCTTGGTCGGGTGAAGCTTTCTTT.

The chain links TRBV28 to TRBJ1-6; tentative D call: TRBD1 (5 bases). Trimming removed 6 bases from V and 4 bases from J, with 22 bases in between. There are 18 residues in the CDR3. Per germline, CDR1 MDHEN and CDR2 SYDVKM. CDR3 sequence reads: CASSHGGTGGSYNSPLHF. The CDR3 DNA reads TGTGCCAGCAGCCACGGGGGAACAGGAGGGAGTTATAATTCACCCCTCCACTTT.

This rearrangement joins TRBV5-1 to TRBJ1-1, with D tentatively TRBD1 (6 bases). This CDR3 comprises 17 residues. Germline V lookup: CDR1 SGHRS, CDR2 YFSETQ. Trimming took off 0 bases at V and 10 bases at J, with 25 bases between the two ends. CDR3 region: CASSLARGAGLGARAFF. CDR3 DNA: TGCGCCAGCAGCTTGGCCAGGGGAGCAGGGCTCGGGGCGAGAGCTTTCTTT.

The chain has TRBV29-1 and TRBJ2-1; D may be TRBD1 (6 bases). The CDR3 runs 12 residues. The germline gives CDR1 SQVTM, CDR2 ANQGSEA. Trimming left V 4 bases short and J 6 bases short, with 10 bases between. The CDR3 nucleotides read TGCAGCGTTGTGGGCAGGGGCAATGAGCAGTTCTTC. Encoded protein: CSVVGRGNEQFF.

This clone was observed a few times. The chain combines TRBV19 with TRBJ2-2; 7 positions match TRBD2. CDR1 is LNHDA and CDR2 is SQIVND in the germline V gene (reference sequence). The V and J ends lost 3 bases and 6 bases, in that order; junction bases with no gene match: 13. The CDR3 extends over 17 amino acids. The chain's CDR3 is CASSILAAGVSPGELFF. In DNA, the CDR3 is TGTGCCAGTAGTATCCTAGCTGCGGGAGTGTCTCCCGGGGAGCTGTTTTTT.

The V call is TRBV15, the J call TRBJ2-7; D is uncertain. The V end was cut by 1 base, the J end by 3 bases, with 7 bases between. The CDR3 runs 13 residues. Germline-derived CDR1 and CDR2 are LNHNV and YYDKDF (reference sequence). The CDR3 spells CATSRAQFYEQYF. CDR3 coding DNA: TGTGCCACCAGCAGAGCACAGTTCTACGAGCAGTACTTC.

This clone appeared a few times. This chain uses TRBV15 with TRBJ1-5; D is unclear. V was cut by 0 bases and J by 0 bases, with 3 bases left in between. The CDR3 runs 14 residues. The germline V gene has CDR1 LNHNV and CDR2 YYDKDF (reference sequence). The CDR3 sequence: CATSRDISNQPQHF. In DNA form, the CDR3 reads TGTGCCACCAGCAGAGATATTAGCAATCAGCCCCAGCATTTT. Full variable domain (outside the CDR3, taken from reference TRBV15 and TRBJ1-5): DAMVIQNPRYQVTQFGKPVTLSCSQTLNHNVMYWYQQKSSQAPKLLFHYYDKDFNNEADTPDNFQSRRPNTSFCFLDIRSPGLGDTAMYLCATSRDISNQPQHFGDGTRLSIL.

V is TRBV30 and J is TRBJ2-1; 9 bases match TRBD2. This CDR3 region has 13 residues. The V gene end was trimmed by 7 bases and the J gene end by 4 bases; junction bases not matched to a gene: 5. Germline V CDR1 and CDR2: GTSNPN, SVGIG (reference sequence). Here the CDR3 DNA reads TGTGCCTCTACTAGCGGGTATTACAATGAGCAGTTCTTC. The encoded protein is CASTSGYYNEQFF.

The genes are TRBV30 and TRBJ1-6; tentative D call: TRBD1 (6 bases). Trimming took off 1 base at V and 5 bases at J, with 9 bases between the two ends. The germline V gene has CDR1 GTSNPN and CDR2 SVGIG (reference sequence). This CDR3 spans 14 amino acids. CDR3 sequence reads: CAWSAGQNNSPLHF. CDR3 coding DNA: TGTGCCTGGAGTGCGGGACAAAATAATTCACCCCTCCACTTT.

This clone was observed a few times. The rearrangement uses TRBV7-9 and TRBJ1-1; D is possibly TRBD1 (6 bases). This CDR3 is built from 15 residues. Germline assignment: CDR1 SEHNR and CDR2 FQNEAQ (reference sequence). The V end lost 2 bases, the J end lost 7 bases, and 17 bases lay between the germline ends. The chain's CDR3 is CASSLQQGRGSEAFF. In DNA, the CDR3 is TGTGCCAGCAGCTTACAACAGGGCAGGGGAAGTGAAGCTTTCTTT.

The chain links TRBV6-5 to TRBJ2-7, with 7 positions matching TRBD1. The germline CDR1 and CDR2 sequences are MNHEY and SVGAGI. Trimming cost V 2 bases and J 5 bases; bases outside gene matches: 6. There are 14 residues in the CDR3. CDR3 coding DNA: TGTGCCAGCAGTTACAGGGGGCCGGGCCACGAGCAGTACTTC. As protein: CASSYRGPGHEQYF.

The chain employs TRBV4-1 and TRBJ2-7; TRBD2 agrees at 7 bases. The CDR3 runs to 16 residues. Germline V lookup: CDR1 MGHRA, CDR2 YSYEKL. The V and J ends lost 1 base and 0 bases, in that order; junction bases with no gene match: 6. The CDR3 sequence: CASSQVTSMSSYEQYF. CDR3 bases: TGCGCCAGCAGCCAAGTGACTAGCATGAGCTCCTACGAGCAGTACTTC.

The gene calls are TRBV11-3 and TRBJ2-2, with a possible D match to TRBD2 (5 bases). The CDR3 length is 15 residues. V lost 2 bases to trimming and J lost 0 bases, with 7 bases between them. In germline, CDR1 is SGHNT, CDR2 YENEEA. In DNA form, the CDR3 reads TGTGCCAGCAGCTTACGGACTTCGAACACCGGGGAGCTGTTTTTT. Amino acid sequence: CASSLRTSNTGELFF.

This clone was counted between two and nine times. This CDR3 reads CASSSDRLVLQYF. CDR3 bases: TGTGCCAGCAGCTCGGACAGGTTGGTCCTTCAGTACTTC. This chain joins TRBV7-2 and TRBJ2-4, with 7 nucleotides matching TRBD1. The CDR3 spans 13 residues. The germline V gene has CDR1 SGHTA and CDR2 FQGNSA. V lost 4 bases and J lost 11; bases outside the gene matches: 8. Full variable domain (missing parts from reference TRBV7-2 and TRBJ2-4): GAGVSQSPSNKVTEKGKDVELRCDPISGHTALYWYRQSLGQGLEFLIYFQGNSAPDKSGLPSDRFSAERTGGSVSTLTIQRTQQEDSAVYLCASSSDRLVLQYFGAGTRLSVL.

The chain uses TRBV9 and TRBJ1-1; 8 positions agree with TRBD1. Germline V lookup: CDR1 SGDLS, CDR2 YYNGEE. The CDR3 is made up of 15 amino acids. Germline trimming cut 6 bases from V and 1 base from J; bases unmatched to any gene: 8. This chain's CDR3 is CASTLGQGTNTEAFF. DNA of the CDR3: TGTGCCAGCACCCTAGGACAGGGAACGAACACTGAAGCTTTCTTT.

The chain joins TRBV30 to TRBJ2-3; 8 positions match TRBD2. Germline CDR1 is GTSNPN and CDR2 is SVGIG (reference sequence). The CDR3 covers 15 residues. Trimming took 3 bases from V and 5 from J; bases not matched to a gene: 10. The DNA of the CDR3 is TGTGCCTGGAGCCCCGGGGGGGACGCAGAAGATACGCAGTATTTT. Translation gives CAWSPGGDAEDTQYF. Complete variable domain (other parts from reference TRBV30 and TRBJ2-3): SQTIHQWPATLVQPVGSPLSLECTVEGTSNPNLYWYRQAAGRGLQLLFYSVGIGQISSEVPQNLSASRPQDRQFILSSKKLLLSDSGFYLCAWSPGGDAEDTQYFGPGTRLTVL.

V usage is TRBV9 and J usage is TRBJ1-4, with TRBD1 identical over 10 bases. This CDR3 has 15 amino acids. The J segment lost 6 bases and the V segment lost 3 bases, leaving 5 bases of the junction unmatched. Germline CDR1 is SGDLS and CDR2 is YYNGEE. The CDR3 loop is CASSAHGTGDEKLFF. CDR3 DNA: TGTGCCAGCAGCGCGCACGGGACAGGGGATGAAAAACTGTTTTTT. Full variable domain (missing parts from reference TRBV9 and TRBJ1-4): DSGVTQTPKHLITATGQRVTLRCSPRSGDLSVYWYQQSLDQGLQFLIQYYNGEERAKGNILERFSAQQFPDLHSELNLSSLELGDSALYFCASSAHGTGDEKLFFGSGTQLSVL.

Comments on this clone: Other DNA variants within this sample encode the same CDR3. The chain is built from TRBV28 and TRBJ1-5; the D is unclear. Trimming removed 2 bases at V and 0 bases at J, with 5 bases between. This CDR3 contains 14 residues. Germline V CDR1 and CDR2: MDHEN, SYDVKM. In DNA form, the CDR3 reads TGTGCCAGCAGTTTAGAGTATAGCAATCAGCCCCAGCATTTT. Encoded protein: CASSLEYSNQPQHF.

The rearrangement uses TRBV9 and TRBJ1-3; unclear D gene. Germline CDR1 reads SGDLS; CDR2 reads YYNGEE. The CDR3 runs to 15 residues. Trimming removed 6 bases at V and 0 bases at J, with 13 bases between. CDR3 nucleotides: TGTGCCAGCACCAAAGGAGGGCACTCTGGAAACACCATATATTTT. Encoded protein: CASTKGGHSGNTIYF.

This sequence joins TRBV19 and TRBJ2-3; TRBD1 matches 8 bases. The germline V gene has CDR1 LNHDA and CDR2 SQIVND (reference sequence). The CDR3 is 15 residues long. V lost 6 bases, J lost 1 base, and 6 bases stayed unmatched. The CDR3 sequence is CASRLGQEGTDTQYF. DNA for the CDR3: TGTGCCAGTAGGTTGGGACAGGAGGGCACAGATACGCAGTATTTT.

The genes are TRBV5-1 and TRBJ2-7, with 7 positions matching TRBD1. The CDR3 consists of 13 residues. The ends lost 7 bases at V and 4 bases at J; junction bases unmatched: 8. Germline V lookup: CDR1 SGHRS, CDR2 YFSETQ. The CDR3, as DNA: TGCGCCAGCGGAATCAAGGGACAGTACGAGCAGTACTTC. Translating gives CASGIKGQYEQYF.

The chain links TRBV7-8 to TRBJ2-3; 7 bases fit TRBD1. V shed 7 bases and J 1 base; nucleotides not matched to a gene: 8. Germline lookup yields CDR1 SGHVS and CDR2 FQNEAQ. This CDR3 is built from 15 residues. The CDR3 DNA reads TGTGCCAGCACCGACGAAGGGGGCCGCACAGATACGCAGTATTTT. Its translation: CASTDEGGRTDTQYF.

J is TRBJ2-1 and V is TRBV9, with 14 bases that match TRBD2. Germline V gene data show CDR1 as SGDLS and CDR2 as YYNGEE. CDR3 length equals 19 residues. Trimming removed 3 bases from V and 5 bases from J; junction bases left unmatched: 13. The CDR3 coding sequence is TGTGCCAGCAGCGCCGGGACTAGCGGGAGCCGGCCCAAAAACAATGAGCAGTTCTTC. It translates to CASSAGTSGSRPKNNEQFF.

The CDR3 reads CASSLTSGSYNEQFF. Written as DNA, the CDR3 is TGTGCCAGCTCACTAACTAGCGGGAGTTACAATGAGCAGTTCTTC. V is TRBV18 and J is TRBJ2-1, with 11 bases matching TRBD2. The germline V gene has CDR1 KGHSH and CDR2 LQKENI. The CDR3 loop spans 15 amino acids. Trimming cost V 4 bases and J 4 bases; bases outside gene matches: 3. Based on the CDR3 plus reference TRBV18 and TRBJ2-1, the full variable domain is NAGVMQNPRHLVRRRGQEARLRCSPMKGHSHVYWYRQLPEEGLKFMVYLQKENIIDESGMPKERFSAEFPKEGPSILRIQQVVRGDSAAYFCASSLTSGSYNEQFFGPGTRLTVL.

The chain combines TRBV19 with TRBJ2-1, with 10 nucleotides matching TRBD2. The CDR3 is 16 residues long. The germline V gene has CDR1 LNHDA and CDR2 SQIVND (reference sequence). With V trimmed by 3 bases and J by 6 bases, 8 bases remained unmatched. The CDR3 loop is CASSMRRAGGANEQFF. The CDR3 DNA follows: TGTGCCAGTAGTATGAGGCGAGCGGGAGGGGCCAATGAGCAGTTCTTC.

This clone was detected a few times. The CDR3 DNA reads as TGTGCCAGCAGTTCGGGACAGGGGAACTCCTATAATTCACCCCTCCACTTT. Its protein product is CASSSGQGNSYNSPLHF. The V call is TRBV6-2 or TRBV6-3, the J call TRBJ1-6; 10 positions match TRBD1. CDR3 length equals 17 residues. The V segment lost 4 bases and the J segment 0 bases; nucleotides outside the gene matches: 3. CDR1 and CDR2 from the germline V gene are MNHEY and SVGEGT.

This chain uses TRBV5-1 with TRBJ2-2; the match to TRBD2 covers 14 bases. Germline-derived CDR1 and CDR2 are SGHRS and YFSETQ. After removal of 4 bases from V and 6 bases from J, the junction contained 8 bases not matched to a gene. This CDR3 has 17 amino acids. The chain's CDR3 is CASSPGGLAGVPGELFF. For the CDR3, the DNA is TGCGCCAGCAGCCCCGGGGGACTAGCGGGAGTCCCCGGGGAGCTGTTTTTT.

The chain couples TRBV7-7 to TRBJ2-3, with D possibly TRBD2 on 6 matching bases. Germline loops: CDR1 SSHAT, CDR2 FNYEAQ (reference sequence). The CDR3 contains 13 residues. The ends were cut back, 5 bases at V and 3 bases at J, with 9 bases in the middle. The CDR3 region is CASSNGRTDTQYF. CDR3 DNA sequence: TGTGCCAGCAGCAACGGGAGAACAGATACGCAGTATTTT.

The chain couples TRBV5-1 to TRBJ1-4, with TRBD1 identical over 7 bases. After removal of 5 bases from V and 5 bases from J, the junction contained 9 bases not matched to a gene. This CDR3 has 15 residues. Germline assignment: CDR1 SGHRS and CDR2 YFSETQ. CDR3 sequence (DNA): TGCGCCAGCAGATCGACGGGACAGTCGAATGAAAAACTGTTTTTT. This gives the protein CASRSTGQSNEKLFF.

In this sample, this clone turned up a few times. The chain couples TRBV10-3 to TRBJ2-3, with 10 bases lining up with TRBD2. Germline loops: CDR1 ENHRY, CDR2 SYGVKD. Trimming at V came to 5 bases and at J to 0 bases, leaving 11 bases not matched to a gene. The CDR3 is 18 residues long. The CDR3 coding sequence is TGTGCCATCAGTACGCTAGCGGGAGCCTACCCGAGCACAGATACGCAGTATTTT. As protein: CAISTLAGAYPSTDTQYF.

This clone appeared a single time. V is TRBV15 and J is TRBJ2-2; 7 positions match TRBD2. Germline assignment: CDR1 LNHNV and CDR2 YYDKDF (reference sequence). The CDR3 loop spans 16 amino acids. The V gene end was trimmed by 1 base and the J gene end by 3 bases; junction bases not matched to a gene: 5. CDR3 amino acids: CATSRGDRGDTGELFF. The CDR3, as DNA: TGTGCCACCAGCAGAGGGGATCGGGGGGACACCGGGGAGCTGTTTTTT.